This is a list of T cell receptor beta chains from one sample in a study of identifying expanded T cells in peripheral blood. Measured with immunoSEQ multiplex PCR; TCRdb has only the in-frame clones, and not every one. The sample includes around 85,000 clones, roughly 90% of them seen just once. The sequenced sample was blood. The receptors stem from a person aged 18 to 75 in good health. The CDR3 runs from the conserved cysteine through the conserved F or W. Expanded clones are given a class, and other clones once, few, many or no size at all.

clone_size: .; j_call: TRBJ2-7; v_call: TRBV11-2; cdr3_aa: CASSLGRTGLAESSYEQYF
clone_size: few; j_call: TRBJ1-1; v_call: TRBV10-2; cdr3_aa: CASSRQGAITEAFF
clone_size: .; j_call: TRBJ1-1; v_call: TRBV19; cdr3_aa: CASSRIREHGMNTEAFF
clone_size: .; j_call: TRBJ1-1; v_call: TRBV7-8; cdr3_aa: CASSLSGRDTEAFF
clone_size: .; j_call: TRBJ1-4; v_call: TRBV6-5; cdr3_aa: CASKRAANEKLFF
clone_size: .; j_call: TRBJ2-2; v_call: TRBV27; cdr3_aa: CASSLRGNTGELFF
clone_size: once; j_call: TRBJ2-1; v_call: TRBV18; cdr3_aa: CASSLGQRYNEQFF
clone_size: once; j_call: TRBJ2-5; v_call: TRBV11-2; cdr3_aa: CASSLEGETQYF
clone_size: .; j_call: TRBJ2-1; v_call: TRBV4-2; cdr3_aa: CASSQVGSVVYNEQFF
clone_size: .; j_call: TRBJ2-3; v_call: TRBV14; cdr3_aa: CASSQESRVADTQYF
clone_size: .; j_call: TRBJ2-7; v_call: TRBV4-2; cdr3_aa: CASSQEVRVSEQYF
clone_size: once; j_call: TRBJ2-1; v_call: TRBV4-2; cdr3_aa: CASSQSTTSGGADEQFF
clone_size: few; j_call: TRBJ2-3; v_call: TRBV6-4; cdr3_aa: CASSVLAGTTDTQYF
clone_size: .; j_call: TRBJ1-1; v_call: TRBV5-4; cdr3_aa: CASSAGRINTEAFF
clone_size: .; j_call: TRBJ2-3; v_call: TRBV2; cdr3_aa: CASSIGLAFSTDTQYF
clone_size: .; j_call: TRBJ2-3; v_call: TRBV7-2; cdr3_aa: CASSLGPGLQDTQYF
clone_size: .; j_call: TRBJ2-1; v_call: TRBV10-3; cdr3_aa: CAISELAGGPSEQFF
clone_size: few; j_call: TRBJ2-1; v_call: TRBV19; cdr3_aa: CASSSGLAGGSYNEQFF
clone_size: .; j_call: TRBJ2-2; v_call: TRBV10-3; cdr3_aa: CAILSTNTGELFF
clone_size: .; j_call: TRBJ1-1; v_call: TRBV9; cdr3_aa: CASSVVVGDGNTEAFF
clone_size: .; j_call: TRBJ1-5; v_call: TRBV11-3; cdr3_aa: CASSLAPFWGLYSNQPQHF
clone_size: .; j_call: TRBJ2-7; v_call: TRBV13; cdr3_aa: CASSFKGFEQYF
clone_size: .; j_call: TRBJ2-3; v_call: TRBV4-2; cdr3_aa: CASSQEWSGSADTQYF
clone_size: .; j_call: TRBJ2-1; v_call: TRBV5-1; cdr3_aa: CASSTQGNSDNEQFF
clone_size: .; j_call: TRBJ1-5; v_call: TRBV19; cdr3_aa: CASSMSGQGDQPQHF
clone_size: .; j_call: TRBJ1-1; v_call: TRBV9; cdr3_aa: CASSVGEEMEAFF
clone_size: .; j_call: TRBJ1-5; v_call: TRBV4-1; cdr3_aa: CASSQVSTGQPQHF
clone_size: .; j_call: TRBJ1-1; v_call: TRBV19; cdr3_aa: CASSPDRGRITEAFF
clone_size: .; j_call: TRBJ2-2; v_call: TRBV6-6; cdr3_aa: CASSYTNTGELFF
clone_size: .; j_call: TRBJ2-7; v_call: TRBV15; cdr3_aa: CATSRDPLGQYSSYEQYF
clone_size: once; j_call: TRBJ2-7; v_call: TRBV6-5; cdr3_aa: CASSLGLMRGEQYF
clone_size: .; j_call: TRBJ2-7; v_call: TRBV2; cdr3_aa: CASSNRYEQYF
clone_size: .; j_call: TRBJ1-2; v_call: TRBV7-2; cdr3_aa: CASSRQTGEGRGYTF
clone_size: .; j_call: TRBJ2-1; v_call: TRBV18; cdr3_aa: CASSPAQSSYNEQFF
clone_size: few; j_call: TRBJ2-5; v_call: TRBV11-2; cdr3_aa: CASSLPGLVGTQYF
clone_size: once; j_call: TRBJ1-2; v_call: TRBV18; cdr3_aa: CASSSYLTGAYGYTF
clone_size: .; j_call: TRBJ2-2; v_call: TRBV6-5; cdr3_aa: CASSYGGPGELFF
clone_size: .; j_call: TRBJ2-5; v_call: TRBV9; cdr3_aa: CASSPRSGVQETQYF
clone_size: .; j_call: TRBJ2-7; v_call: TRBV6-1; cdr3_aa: CASKRAGGEIYEQYF
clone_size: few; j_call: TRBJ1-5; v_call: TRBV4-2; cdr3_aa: CASSQGQGYQPQHF
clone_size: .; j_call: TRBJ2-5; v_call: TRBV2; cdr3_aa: CASGPRGDSRRETQYF
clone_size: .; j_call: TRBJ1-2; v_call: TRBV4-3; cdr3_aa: CAGSPFSGTDYIAFYGYTF
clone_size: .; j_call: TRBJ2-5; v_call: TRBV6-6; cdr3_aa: CASSLLGDWGQETQYF
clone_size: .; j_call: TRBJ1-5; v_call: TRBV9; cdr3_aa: CASSVGDTNQPQHF
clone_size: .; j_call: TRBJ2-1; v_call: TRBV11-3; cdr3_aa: CASSPDSHNEQFF
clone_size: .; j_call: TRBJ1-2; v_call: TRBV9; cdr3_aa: CASSVGTDGYTF
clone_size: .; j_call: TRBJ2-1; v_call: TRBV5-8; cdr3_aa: CASSLYYGDYYNEQFF
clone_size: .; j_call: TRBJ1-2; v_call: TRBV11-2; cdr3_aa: CASSLRTGGGYGYTF
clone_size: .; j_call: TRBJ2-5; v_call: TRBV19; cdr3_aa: CASSATRTGSETQYF